The following is a T cell receptor (beta chain) sequence with its context. Antigen specificity is unknown. The sample belongs to a study of identical twins. The V and J ends lost 4 bases and 9 bases, in that order; junction bases with no gene match: 9. CDR3 length: 15 residues. Germline V gives CDR1 DFQATT, CDR2 SNEGSKA (reference sequence). Findings and caveats of the study: Excess sharing by twins proved weaker in beta out-of-frame sequences. Modeled out-of-frame TCR alpha sharing in monozygotic twins fell below observed levels.

TCRdb analysed the 5' RACE reads with MiXCR anew, one entry per CDR3 protein. The table lists under 350,000 distinct CDR3 sequences, nearly 9.5% of them singletons. This same sample was also part of a study on yellow fever vaccine responses in identical twins.

The sequenced sample consisted of CD8+ T cells sorted from blood. The V and J genes are TRBV20-1 and TRBJ2-1; TRBD2 matches 13 bases. The sequence was collected from a woman aged 18-29 years in good health. In nucleotides, the CDR3 is TGCAGTGCTACCGCACTAGCGGGAGGGGTGGGTGAGCAGTTCTTC. It encodes CSATALAGGVGEQFF.